The 22 T cell receptor beta chains below were found in one sample sequenced in a study of blood T cell repertoires in COVID-19 (TCRdb year 2020). The receptor library was made with the immunoSEQ multiplex PCR assay. Drawn from immuneACCESS, this table holds only the in-frame rearrangements with V and J called that TCRdb kept. Clones are partly lost; checked studies trace under half to an unresolved V gene and leave the rest unexplained. This sample is represented by 21,000 or so clones; about 89% of them were singletons. The ten largest clones take up approximately 17% of the sample. The sequenced sample consisted of peripheral blood. These receptors were taken from a man aged 65-85 years with active COVID-19.

The V and J genes are TRBV2 and TRBJ1-6; D may be TRBD1 (5 bases). With 1 base removed from V and 3 bases from J, the gap between germline ends came to 7 bases. Germline CDR1 SNHLY, CDR2 FYNNEI. The CDR3 totals 15 residues. The CDR3 protein is CASSEVGGYNSPLHF. CDR3 nucleotide sequence: TGTGCCAGCAGTGAAGTGGGGGGCTATAATTCACCCCTCCACTTT.

V gene TRBV30 combines with J gene TRBJ1-2; 8 bases are a match to TRBD1. The CDR3 has 12 residues. Germline CDR1 GTSNPN, CDR2 SVGIG (reference sequence). Trimming took 5 bases from V and 6 from J; bases not matched to a gene: 5. This CDR3 is CAWGDRLNGYTF. The CDR3 region has the DNA TGTGCCTGGGGGGACAGGTTAAATGGCTACACCTTC.

The rearrangement joins TRBV5-1 to TRBJ2-2, with unresolved D. The CDR3 is 15 amino acids. Trimming removed 4 bases from V and 4 bases from J, with 14 bases in between. The germline CDR1 and CDR2 sequences are SGHRS and YFSETQ. The CDR3, as DNA: TGCGCCAGCAGCCCATCCAGCGCACCCACCGGGGAGCTGTTTTTT. This sequence encodes CASSPSSAPTGELFF.

This clone was counted only a few times. This rearrangement joins TRBV19 to TRBJ1-5; possible D gene TRBD1, 5 bases. The V end was cut by 9 bases, the J end by 5 bases, with 20 bases between. The CDR3 consists of 15 residues. From germline, CDR1 is LNHDA and CDR2 SQIVND (reference sequence). DNA for the CDR3: TGTGCCAGCACGGTGGGGCCCAGGGTTTATCAGCCCCAGCATTTT. It encodes CASTVGPRVYQPQHF.

This chain joins TRBV5-4 and TRBJ1-3; TRBD1 matches at 7 bases. The V gene's germline CDR1 is SGHNT and CDR2 YYREEE (reference sequence). The CDR3 totals 15 residues. Losses at the gene ends were 2 bases for V and 4 bases for J; bases not matched to a gene: 6. The CDR3 sequence is CASSLQRDSGNTIYF. The CDR3 bases are TGTGCCAGCAGCTTACAAAGGGACAGCGGAAACACCATATATTTT.

The chain joins TRBV6-4 to TRBJ1-2; D call uncertain. Trimming removed 6 bases at V and 14 bases at J, with 19 bases between. There are 12 residues in the CDR3. CDR1 is MRHNA, CDR2 SNTAGT, per germline. CDR3 nucleotide sequence: TGTGCCAGCAGCCGCGGCGCGGGTATAACAACCTTC. This sequence encodes CASSRGAGITTF.

The rearrangement uses TRBV7-9 and TRBJ2-3, with D perhaps matching TRBD2 (6 bases). CDR1 is SEHNR, CDR2 FQNEAQ, per germline (reference sequence). Deletions cut 10 bases from V and 1 base from J, with 12 bases between. CDR3 length: 13 amino acids. CDR3 sequence (DNA): TGTGCCACCCAGGCTAGCGGCACAGATACGCAGTATTTT. Its protein is CATQASGTDTQYF. Supplemented by reference TRBV7-9 and TRBJ2-3, the full variable domain reads DTGVSQNPRHKITKRGQNVTFRCDPISEHNRLYWYRQTLGQGPEFLTYFQNEAQLEKSRLLSDRFSAERPKGSFSTLEIQRTEQGDSAMYLCATQASGTDTQYFGPGTRLTVL.

The V call is TRBV7-9, the J call TRBJ2-2; D gene uncertain. There are 14 residues in the CDR3. Germline CDR1 reads SEHNR; CDR2 reads FQNEAQ (reference sequence). V was trimmed by 2 bases and J by 5 bases, leaving 9 bases between them. The CDR3: CASSLLSGTGELFF. In DNA, the CDR3 is TGTGCCAGCAGCTTATTGTCCGGGACCGGGGAGCTGTTTTTT.

The V and J genes are TRBV2 and TRBJ2-5, with 10 bases that match TRBD2. The trim removed 3 bases at V and 4 bases at J, leaving 5 bases unmatched. The V gene's germline CDR1 is SNHLY and CDR2 FYNNEI. CDR3 length equals 15 residues. CDR3 nucleotides: TGTGCCAGCAGTGACCAGCGGGGGGGAGGAGAGACCCAGTACTTC. It encodes CASSDQRGGGETQYF.

In DNA form, the CDR3 reads TGTGCCAGCAGCCCCGCGCCCGGGACAGGGGGCACAGATACGCAGTATTTT. It translates to CASSPAPGTGGTDTQYF. The chain recombines TRBV7-6 with TRBJ2-3, with TRBD1 matching 10 bases. J gave up 1 base and V 5 bases, and 9 bases lay outside the gene matches. Germline V gene lookup returns CDR1 SGHVS and CDR2 FNYEAQ. CDR3 length: 17 amino acids.

This clone came up a few times. V usage is TRBV3-1 (or the pseudogene TRBV3-2) and J usage is TRBJ1-2; D is uncertain. V was shortened by 1 base and J by 0 bases, with 9 bases between the two germline ends. The CDR3 is made up of 15 amino acids. Germline V gives CDR1 LGHDT, CDR2 YNNKEL (reference sequence). The CDR3 sequence: CASSQVARSNYGYTF. Written as DNA, the CDR3 is TGTGCCAGCAGCCAAGTCGCCAGGTCTAACTATGGCTACACCTTC.

The chain recombines TRBV10-3 with TRBJ2-2, with D perhaps matching TRBD2 (5 bases). Trimming removed 6 bases at V and 8 bases at J, with 13 bases between. The CDR3 is 13 amino acids. Germline values: CDR1 ENHRY, CDR2 SYGVKD. The CDR3 loop is CAISQLVTGELFF. The DNA for the CDR3 is TGTGCCATCAGCCAACTAGTAACTGGGGAGCTGTTTTTT.

The chain has TRBV19 and TRBJ1-2; 7 nucleotides line up with TRBD1. Trimming cost V 8 bases and J 4 bases; bases outside gene matches: 4. Germline values: CDR1 LNHDA, CDR2 SQIVND (reference sequence). The CDR3 is 12 amino acids. CDR3 region: CASAGQVYGYTF. DNA of the CDR3: TGTGCCAGTGCCGGACAGGTCTATGGCTACACCTTC.

This rearrangement joins TRBV12-3 or TRBV12-4 to TRBJ2-7, with D maybe TRBD1 (5 bases). V was trimmed by 7 bases and J by 2 bases, leaving 12 bases between them. The CDR3 spans 13 residues. CDR3 in amino acids: CASTLTGTYEQYF. CDR3 DNA: TGTGCCAGCACCCTAACAGGTACCTACGAGCAGTACTTC.

The chain is built from TRBV7-6 and TRBJ2-7, with D possibly being TRBD2 (5 bases). Looked up from germline, CDR1 is SGHVS and CDR2 is FNYEAQ. V lost 3 bases and J lost 6, with 18 bases in between. The CDR3 totals 15 residues. The CDR3 region has the DNA TGTGCCAGCAGCTTGATACTAGAGGGTGTTTTCGAGCAGTACTTC. It codes for CASSLILEGVFEQYF.

As for this clone: Relative to the germline gene, one junction end is altered; a read error may explain this. The chain couples TRBV27 to TRBJ2-5; no reliable D call. Germline V CDR1 and CDR2: MNHEY, SMNVEV (reference sequence). CDR3 size: 13 residues. The CDR3 is CASSLGHQGTQYF. The CDR3 DNA follows: TGTGCCAGCAGTTTAGGGCACCAAGGGACCCAGTACTTC.

The rearrangement joins TRBV19 to TRBJ1-6; 8 bases are a match to TRBD1. J gave up 7 bases and V 4 bases, and 12 bases lay outside the gene matches. This CDR3 comprises 17 residues. CDR1 is LNHDA, CDR2 SQIVND, per germline (reference sequence). CDR3 loop: CASSTHPRDRMNSPLHF. DNA of the CDR3: TGTGCCAGTAGTACTCACCCCCGGGACAGGATGAATTCACCCCTCCACTTT.

This clone was seen a single time. The chain carries TRBV18 and TRBJ1-1, with no clear D. Per germline, CDR1 KGHSH and CDR2 LQKENI. The CDR3 loop spans 15 amino acids. V gave up 5 bases and J gave up 5 bases, with 18 bases separating them. The CDR3 DNA sequence: TGTGCCAGCTCAAACCCTCTGGATACGAGGACTGAAGCTTTCTTT. Translated: CASSNPLDTRTEAFF.

In this sample, this clone turned up a few times. The chain carries TRBV19 and TRBJ2-3; 12 bases line up with TRBD2. This CDR3 is 19 amino acids long. Germline lookup yields CDR1 LNHDA and CDR2 SQIVND (reference sequence). The V gene end was trimmed by 3 bases and the J gene end by 5 bases; junction bases not matched to a gene: 15. The CDR3 sequence is CASSIRGLAGGPMGDTQYF. CDR3 DNA: TGTGCCAGTAGTATTAGGGGGCTAGCGGGAGGGCCGATGGGAGATACGCAGTATTTT.

The chain has TRBV30 and TRBJ1-1; no definite D call. The CDR3 extends over 11 amino acids. Trimming cost V 1 base and J 7 bases, with 7 bases left between them. From germline, CDR1 is GTSNPN and CDR2 SVGIG (reference sequence). In nucleotides, the CDR3 is TGTGCCTGGAGTGAACCGGGTGAAGCTTTCTTT. Its protein is CAWSEPGEAFF.

This chain uses TRBV28 with TRBJ1-1; D remains ambiguous. Germline lookup yields CDR1 MDHEN and CDR2 SYDVKM. With 3 bases removed from V and 1 base from J, the gap between germline ends came to 18 bases. The CDR3 length is 17 residues. The CDR3 is CASSFPLTREGNTEAFF. The CDR3 DNA is TGTGCCAGCAGTTTCCCGCTGACGAGGGAGGGGAACACTGAAGCTTTCTTT. Full variable domain (outside the CDR3, taken from reference TRBV28 and TRBJ1-1): DVKVTQSSRYLVKRTGEKVFLECVQDMDHENMFWYRQDPGLGLRLIYFSYDVKMKEKGDIPEGYSVSREKKERFSLILESASTNQTSMYLCASSFPLTREGNTEAFFGQGTRLTVV.

The rearrangement uses TRBV7-9 and TRBJ2-5; D is possibly TRBD1 (5 bases). Deletions cut 0 bases from V and 5 bases from J, with 19 bases between. The CDR3 is made up of 17 amino acids. In germline, CDR1 is SEHNR, CDR2 FQNEAQ (reference sequence). CDR3 residues: CASSLARTGLPRETQYF. The CDR3 region has the DNA TGTGCCAGCAGCTTAGCTAGAACAGGCCTACCAAGGGAGACCCAGTACTTC.